Reported below is one T cell receptor beta chain. The target antigen is unknown. From germline, CDR1 is SGHTA and CDR2 FQGNSA. With V trimmed by 6 bases and J by 3 bases, 7 bases remained unmatched. The CDR3 totals 14 residues. This entry comes from a study of beta chain features in type 1 diabetes. Study-wide background: The samples had 85 million to 130 million sorted cells examined in all.

General study points: TCRB CDR3 length was moderately but significantly reduced in all four CD4+ subsets of Type 1 diabetes patients.

The whole isolated RNA underwent reverse transcription, so sequencing captured expressed TCRB transcripts. TCRdb's copy holds only in-frame clones and misses some; the assay was immunoSEQ multiplex PCR. The data show roughly 340,000 clones, with 10% to 15% seen just once and about 0.01% held by the top ten. Sequencing input: naive CD4+ T cells from blood. The chain combines TRBV7-2 with TRBJ2-7; 8 nucleotides line up with TRBD1. The sequence came from a woman between 18 and 29 years old with type 1 diabetes. This chain's CDR3 is CASSSGTGLYEQYF. CDR3 coding DNA: TGTGCCAGCAGTTCCGGGACAGGCCTCTACGAGCAGTACTTC. Full variable domain (outside the CDR3, taken from reference TRBV7-2 and TRBJ2-7): GAGVSQSPSNKVTEKGKDVELRCDPISGHTALYWYRQSLGQGLEFLIYFQGNSAPDKSGLPSDRFSAERTGGSVSTLTIQRTQQEDSAVYLCASSSGTGLYEQYFGPGTRLTVT.